This TCR beta chain was recovered during a study of CD8+CD57+ T cells in acquired aplastic anemia. Study at large: Mean read depth for CD4+ cells from healthy donors was roughly 10 million.

Overall study results and limits: Patients had around 30 CD8+ CDR3 sequences in common with controls (the shared set). The study found no significant CD8+ Simpson's diversity difference between patients and controls.

A remark on this clonotype: Its antigen is not known.

Germline trimming cut 0 bases from V and 4 bases from J; bases unmatched to any gene: 8. The CDR3 is 17 residues long. Germline CDR1 SGHDT, CDR2 YYEEEE. For CDR3 and TCR beta VDJ profiling, genomic DNA was the template used. MiXCR was run by TCRdb on the reads, yielding one entry per CDR3 protein. The sample records over 150,000 distinct CDR3 sequences, about 48% being singletons. The source is a human donor in good health. The chain carries TRBV5-6 and TRBJ1-5, with TRBD1 matching 9 bases. Sequencing input: sorted CD4+, CD8+, or CD8+CD57+ T cells (not recorded which) from PBMCs. Here the CDR3 reads CASSLGTGGIGNQPQHF. The CDR3, as DNA: TGTGCCAGCAGCTTGGGAACAGGGGGCATCGGTAATCAGCCCCAGCATTTT.